A selection of T cell receptor beta chains follows, all from one sample in a study of T cell responses to AZD1222 COVID-19 vaccine. The repertoire was sequenced with immunoSEQ multiplex PCR; TCRdb's copy has only in-frame clones and lacks some. This sample has roughly 120,000 clones; 80% to 90% occur once, and the top ten carry around 4.6%. The sample here was peripheral blood, taken 28 days after the second AZD1222 dose. The source is an adult who received the AZD1222 COVID-19 vaccine. The CDR3 runs from the conserved cysteine through the conserved F or W. A D gene is named only where the DNA matches it firmly. Not every row has a clone size; where given, it reads once, few, many or a size class.

clone_size	j_call	v_call	d_call	cdr3_aa	cdr3_nt
-	TRBJ1-5	TRBV30	-	CAWSVFRGNQPQHF	TGTGCCTGGAGTGTATTCCGGGGCAATCAGCCCCAGCATTTT
once	TRBJ2-2	TRBV4-3	TRBD1	CASSQTGQSNTGELFF	TGCGCCAGCAGCCAAACGGGACAGTCAAACACCGGGGAGCTGTTTTTT
-	TRBJ2-3	TRBV7-2	TRBD2	CASSISPPVGLAATDTQYF	TGTGCCAGCAGTATATCGCCCCCCGTAGGACTAGCGGCCACAGATACGCAGTATTTT
-	TRBJ1-6	TRBV13	TRBD1	CASSGPGTGYNSPLHF	TGTGCCAGCAGCGGCCCCGGGACAGGGTATAATTCACCCCTCCACTTT
once	TRBJ2-2	TRBV4-1	-	CASSQESGRTGELFF	TGCGCCAGCAGCCAAGAGTCCGGGCGCACCGGGGAGCTGTTTTTT
-	TRBJ1-4	TRBV11-2	TRBD1	CASSLRSRQGGNEKLFF	TGTGCCAGCAGCCTAAGATCAAGACAGGGGGGAAATGAAAAACTGTTTTTT
once	TRBJ1-1	TRBV2	-	CAARIRTEAFF	TGTGCCGCCCGGATACGTACTGAAGCTTTCTTT
-	TRBJ2-2	TRBV7-8	-	CASSPRDASNTGELFF	TGTGCCAGCAGCCCCCGGGACGCATCGAACACCGGGGAGCTGTTTTTT
-	TRBJ2-2	TRBV11-1	-	CASSLEMRAGELFF	TGTGCCAGCAGCTTAGAAATGAGGGCCGGGGAGCTGTTTTTT
-	TRBJ1-6	TRBV4-1	TRBD1	CASSQGNRGLSPLHF	TGCGCCAGCAGCCAAGGGAACAGGGGGCTCTCACCCCTCCACTTT
-	TRBJ2-5	TRBV30	-	CAWNRFQETQYF	TGTGCCTGGAACAGATTCCAAGAGACCCAGTACTTC
-	TRBJ2-7	TRBV5-6	-	CASSLGSSYEQYF	TGTGCCAGCAGCTTGGGCAGTTCCTACGAGCAGTACTTC
-	TRBJ1-1	TRBV4-3	-	CASSQERALDTEAFF	TGCGCCAGCAGCCAAGAGAGGGCGTTGGACACTGAAGCTTTCTTT
-	TRBJ1-5	TRBV19	-	CASRHRANQPQHF	TGTGCCAGTAGACACAGGGCCAATCAGCCCCAGCATTTT
once	TRBJ2-7	TRBV30	-	CAWKVSLGRPYEQYF	TGTGCCTGGAAAGTCTCCTTAGGACGCCCCTACGAGCAGTACTTC
-	TRBJ2-1	TRBV6-4	TRBD2	CASSVTSGRNNEQFF	TGTGCCAGCAGTGTCACTAGCGGGAGAAACAATGAGCAGTTCTTC
once	TRBJ1-6	TRBV14	-	CASSQGLQYNSPLHF	TGTGCCAGCAGCCAAGGACTACAATATAATTCACCCCTCCACTTT
-	TRBJ1-2	TRBV11-3	-	CASSLARGSYGYTF	TGTGCCAGCAGCTTAGCCCGCGGCAGCTATGGCTACACCTTC
-	TRBJ1-1	TRBV4-2	-	CASSQEGRSEAFF	TGTGCCAGCAGCCAAGAAGGACGGTCGGAAGCTTTCTTT
-	TRBJ2-5	TRBV7-6	TRBD2	CASSLRGLAGGSLQETQYF	TGTGCCAGCAGCTTAAGGGGACTAGCGGGAGGCTCTCTCCAAGAGACCCAGTACTTC